This TCR beta chain was obtained from a study of blood T cell repertoires in COVID-19 (TCRdb year 2020). Notes on the research overall: Samples from collaborators originated in the United States, Italy and Spain and spanned both the acute and convalescent phases of COVID-19. Samples came from the ongoing ImmuneRACE study (first 160 participants) plus 1,254 subjects from 6 global collaborators. Subjects who had been exposed to COVID-19, were actively infected with it, or had recovered from it provided the deeply sampled blood TCRbeta repertoires that made up the dataset. Where available, HLA class I and class II types were obtained from metadata supplied by the sample provider rather than from assay-based typing. The repertoires were made available in a free public database intended to serve as a resource for research on the immune response to SARS-CoV-2. A de-identified subject ID, COVID-19 status, age in years and sex were almost always included in the sample metadata. The prospective study material was composed of cDNA or gDNA derived from T cells, B-cell-depleted T cells, or PBMCs. Broad study findings and their caveats: Clinical and demographic metadata were provided uncurated, with the amount varying by source and participant.

This clone was seen a single time. There is no known antigen for this receptor. Base qualities are missing; no much larger clone stands one base away. V loses 3 bases, J loses 9 bases, and the germline ends lie 9 bases apart. From the cysteine through the phenylalanine, the CDR3 covers 11 amino acids. Only the CDR3 region is kept as DNA, spanning 33 bases read in frame from base 1. Reading the germline V gene (reference sequence) gives CDR1 DFQATT and CDR2 SNEGSKA. TCRbeta CDR3 regions were amplified from genomic DNA by means of the immunoSEQ Assay, a bias-controlled multiplex PCR. From the authors' description of their analysis: Nucleated cell counts per sample were estimated from amplification of reference gene primers within the assay. To quantify the absolute abundance of each unique TCRbeta CDR3 rearrangement, sequence reads were collapsed and filtered. For each sample, productive Simpson clonality was calculated by taking the square root of Simpson's diversity index across productive rearrangements. TCRdb holds this immuneACCESS table with in-frame rearrangements only. Some clones are missing; in checked studies, unresolved V genes explain under half, and the rest has no known cause. V, J and clone size are those of that table, while D and trimming were read from the DNA. In this sample the table shows a few hundred thousand clones, around 82% of which occur a single time. The ten largest clonotypes hold 0.85% to 1% of the sample.

At one collaborating source in Seattle, patients were enrolled during active infection and were followed longitudinally through the course of disease. The collaborating institutions used their own protocols to collect whole blood in K2EDTA tubes. For TCRbeta analysis, collaborators shipped samples in one of three forms: frozen whole blood, isolated PBMCs, or DNA extracted from either of those sample types. The chain is made from TRBV20-1 and TRBJ2-4, with the D gene uncertain. This sequence was found in a human donor with COVID-19, enrolled during active disease. The donor label of this sample is uncertain. Input material: peripheral blood. This receptor has the CDR3 CSARSIRIQYF. The DNA is TGCAGTGCTAGGTCTATCCGCATTCAGTACTTC.